The rows below give T cell receptor beta chains drawn from one sample of a study of T cell responses to AZD1222 COVID-19 vaccine. Clones were sequenced by immunoSEQ multiplex PCR, and TCRdb holds only the in-frame ones, with some missing. The sample lists roughly 80,000 clones, around nine tenths occurring once. The sample was peripheral blood, taken on day 0 of MenACWY control vaccination. All receptors derive from an adult in good health. CDR3s include the opening cysteine and the closing phenylalanine or tryptophan. A D gene is named only where the DNA matches it firmly. Clone size is not always given. Where it is, it says once, few, many or a class for expanded clones.

size: -; J: TRBJ1-1; V: TRBV6-5; D: -; CDR3: CASTQQLQKNTEAFF; DNA: TGTGCCAGCACTCAACAGCTACAAAAAAACACTGAAGCTTTCTTT
size: once; J: TRBJ2-5; V: TRBV2; D: -; CDR3: CASMMDVQETQYF; DNA: TGTGCCAGCATGATGGACGTACAAGAGACCCAGTACTTC
size: few; J: TRBJ2-2; V: TRBV2; D: -; CDR3: CASVRDYTGELFF; DNA: TGTGCCAGCGTGAGGGATTACACCGGGGAGCTGTTTTTT
size: -; J: TRBJ1-2; V: TRBV10-3; D: TRBD1; CDR3: CAISETTGVGYGYTF; DNA: TGTGCCATCAGTGAGACGACAGGGGTCGGCTATGGCTACACCTTC
size: -; J: TRBJ2-3; V: TRBV19; D: -; CDR3: CASSWGGGRTDTQYF; DNA: TGTGCCAGTAGTTGGGGAGGAGGGCGCACAGATACGCAGTATTTT
size: few; J: TRBJ2-1; V: TRBV29-1; D: TRBD2; CDR3: CSVDRSGQYNEQFF; DNA: TGCAGCGTTGATCGTAGCGGGCAATACAATGAGCAGTTCTTC
size: -; J: TRBJ2-5; V: TRBV7-8; D: -; CDR3: CASSLDGGQETQYF; DNA: TGTGCCAGCAGCTTAGATGGGGGACAAGAGACCCAGTACTTC
size: -; J: TRBJ2-7; V: TRBV6-2/TRBV6-3; D: -; CDR3: CASSLFGRGREQYF; DNA: TGTGCCAGCAGTTTGTTCGGAAGGGGCCGCGAGCAGTACTTC
size: -; J: TRBJ1-1; V: TRBV6-2/TRBV6-3; D: -; CDR3: CASSYKARSAFF; DNA: TGTGCCAGCAGTTACAAGGCCCGGTCGGCTTTCTTT
size: once; J: TRBJ1-5; V: TRBV28; D: -; CDR3: CASSLGGVSNQPQHF; DNA: TGTGCCAGCAGTTTGGGGGGGGTGAGCAATCAGCCCCAGCATTTT
size: -; J: TRBJ2-7; V: TRBV12-5; D: -; CDR3: CASGPDRTPSYEQYF; DNA: TGTGCTAGTGGCCCCGACAGAACCCCCAGCTACGAGCAGTACTTC
size: -; J: TRBJ2-7; V: TRBV27; D: -; CDR3: CASSSGRVYEQYF; DNA: TGTGCCAGCAGTTCCGGGAGAGTGTACGAGCAGTACTTC
size: -; J: TRBJ1-3; V: TRBV5-6; D: -; CDR3: CASRRRGTSGNTIYF; DNA: TGTGCCAGCAGGCGGAGGGGGACCTCTGGAAACACCATATATTTT
size: -; J: TRBJ2-1; V: TRBV19; D: TRBD2; CDR3: CASSKRTSGPKDDEQFF; DNA: TGTGCCAGTAGTAAGAGGACTAGCGGTCCGAAGGACGATGAGCAGTTCTTC
size: -; J: TRBJ2-1; V: TRBV11-3; D: TRBD2; CDR3: CASSKGGRGEQFF; DNA: TGTGCCAGCAGCAAAGGCGGGAGAGGCGAGCAGTTCTTC
size: -; J: TRBJ2-1; V: TRBV6-6; D: TRBD2; CDR3: CASSYGRGVNEQFF; DNA: TGTGCCAGCAGCTACGGACGGGGGGTAAATGAGCAGTTCTTC
size: -; J: TRBJ2-7; V: TRBV4-1; D: TRBD2; CDR3: CASSGGTSVFYEQYF; DNA: TGCGCCAGCAGCGGGGGGACTAGCGTCTTCTACGAGCAGTACTTC
size: -; J: TRBJ1-2; V: TRBV2; D: -; CDR3: CASSEAVRGTGHNYGYTF; DNA: TGTGCCAGCAGTGAAGCCGTTCGTGGAACAGGTCATAACTATGGCTACACCTTC
size: -; J: TRBJ1-2; V: TRBV27; D: TRBD1; CDR3: CASSTRDRVTLDGYTF; DNA: TGTGCCAGCAGTACACGGGACAGGGTAACCTTGGATGGCTACACCTTC
size: once; J: TRBJ1-2; V: TRBV24-1; D: -; CDR3: CATSDTRGWGYTF; DNA: TGTGCCACCAGTGATACCCGAGGATGGGGCTACACCTTC
size: -; J: TRBJ1-2; V: TRBV24-1; D: TRBD1; CDR3: CATSSGQGYGYTF; DNA: TGTGCCACCAGTTCCGGACAGGGCTATGGCTACACCTTC
size: once; J: TRBJ1-2; V: TRBV6-5; D: -; CDR3: CASSYSPGLYGYTF; DNA: TGTGCCAGCAGTTACTCCCCGGGCCTATATGGCTACACCTTC
size: -; J: TRBJ1-4; V: TRBV28; D: -; CDR3: CASSLYSQGNEKLFF; DNA: TGTGCCAGCAGTTTATATTCACAGGGTAATGAAAAACTGTTTTTT
size: few; J: TRBJ1-1; V: TRBV11-2; D: TRBD1; CDR3: CASRQTGGKYTEAFF; DNA: TGTGCCAGCAGACAGACAGGGGGCAAGTACACTGAAGCTTTCTTT
size: -; J: TRBJ1-2; V: TRBV28; D: TRBD1; CDR3: CASSLARTGSVGYTF; DNA: TGTGCCAGCAGTTTGGCCCGGACAGGATCGGTTGGCTACACCTTC
size: -; J: TRBJ1-2; V: TRBV6-5; D: -; CDR3: CASMEPGKNGYTF; DNA: TGTGCCAGCATGGAACCGGGGAAGAATGGCTACACCTTC
size: few; J: TRBJ2-7; V: TRBV5-4; D: TRBD1; CDR3: CASSLQGVDSYEQYF; DNA: TGTGCCAGCAGCTTACAGGGGGTTGACTCCTACGAGCAGTACTTC
size: -; J: TRBJ1-4; V: TRBV7-2; D: TRBD1; CDR3: CASSRDRGDEKLFF; DNA: TGTGCCAGCAGTAGGGACAGGGGAGATGAAAAACTGTTTTTT
size: -; J: TRBJ1-5; V: TRBV28; D: -; CDR3: CASSFRAQPQHF; DNA: TGTGCCAGCAGTTTCCGCGCTCAGCCCCAGCATTTT
size: -; J: TRBJ2-7; V: TRBV28; D: TRBD1; CDR3: CASSSPGQGGYEQYF; DNA: TGTGCCAGCAGCTCACCGGGACAGGGCGGCTACGAGCAGTACTTC
size: -; J: TRBJ2-5; V: TRBV9; D: -; CDR3: CASSVEGETQYF; DNA: TGTGCCAGCAGCGTAGAGGGAGAGACCCAGTACTTC
size: -; J: TRBJ2-1; V: TRBV6-5; D: TRBD2; CDR3: CASRLAGGNEQFF; DNA: TGTGCCAGCAGGCTAGCGGGGGGGAATGAGCAGTTCTTC
size: -; J: TRBJ2-7; V: TRBV28; D: TRBD2; CDR3: CASSFLSGGINEQYF; DNA: TGTGCCAGCAGTTTTCTCTCGGGAGGCATCAACGAGCAGTACTTC
size: -; J: TRBJ1-1; V: TRBV28; D: TRBD1; CDR3: CASSGDRGHGAFF; DNA: TGTGCCAGCAGTGGGGACAGGGGGCATGGGGCTTTCTTT
size: -; J: TRBJ2-2; V: TRBV28; D: -; CDR3: CASSPRGRDNTGELFF; DNA: TGTGCCAGCAGTCCCCGGGGACGGGATAACACCGGGGAGCTGTTTTTT
size: -; J: TRBJ1-5; V: TRBV2; D: TRBD1; CDR3: CASTIDRGRNQPQHF; DNA: TGTGCCAGCACAATAGACAGGGGTCGCAATCAGCCCCAGCATTTT
size: -; J: TRBJ1-5; V: TRBV21-1; D: -; CDR3: CAARSWGYSNQPQHF; DNA: TGTGCCGCCCGCAGTTGGGGCTATAGCAATCAGCCCCAGCATTTT
size: once; J: TRBJ2-1; V: TRBV30; D: TRBD2; CDR3: CAWSQLALTGRQFF; DNA: TGTGCCTGGAGTCAACTAGCGTTAACCGGGCGGCAGTTCTTC
size: -; J: TRBJ2-5; V: TRBV30; D: -; CDR3: CAWSKVAWETQYF; DNA: TGTGCCTGGAGTAAAGTAGCATGGGAGACCCAGTACTTC
size: once; J: TRBJ1-5; V: TRBV4-1; D: -; CDR3: CASSQGAEYGNQPQHF; DNA: TGCGCCAGCAGCCAAGGAGCGGAATATGGCAATCAGCCCCAGCATTTT
size: -; J: TRBJ2-1; V: TRBV7-9; D: TRBD2; CDR3: CASSPRLREGNEQFF; DNA: TGTGCCAGCAGCCCTCGGCTGCGGGAGGGAAATGAGCAGTTCTTC
size: -; J: TRBJ2-5; V: TRBV11-2; D: TRBD2; CDR3: CASTSIGSGIGETQYF; DNA: TGTGCCAGCACCAGCATAGGTAGCGGGATTGGAGAGACCCAGTACTTC
size: -; J: TRBJ2-7; V: TRBV18; D: -; CDR3: CASSPPSRGKELYEQYF; DNA: TGTGCCAGCTCACCACCGTCGCGGGGTAAGGAACTCTACGAGCAGTACTTC
size: few; J: TRBJ1-1; V: TRBV12-3/TRBV12-4; D: -; CDR3: CASSLAGVTEAFF; DNA: TGTGCCAGCAGTTTAGCAGGGGTCACTGAAGCTTTCTTT
size: -; J: TRBJ1-1; V: TRBV6-5; D: -; CDR3: CASSQGKTVEAFF; DNA: TGTGCCAGCAGCCAAGGAAAGACGGTTGAAGCTTTCTTT
size: few; J: TRBJ2-5; V: TRBV5-1; D: -; CDR3: CASNEAQETQYF; DNA: TGCGCCAGCAACGAGGCTCAAGAGACCCAGTACTTC
size: once; J: TRBJ2-5; V: TRBV7-6; D: -; CDR3: CASSLAAPLGSETQYF; DNA: TGTGCCAGCAGCTTAGCTGCCCCATTGGGGTCAGAGACCCAGTACTTC
size: -; J: TRBJ1-1; V: TRBV6-4; D: -; CDR3: CASSASGRSTEAFF; DNA: TGTGCCAGCAGTGCGTCAGGGCGCTCCACTGAAGCTTTCTTT
size: -; J: TRBJ1-5; V: TRBV2; D: -; CDR3: CASRTGTSNQPQHF; DNA: TGTGCCAGCAGGACCGGGACAAGTAATCAGCCCCAGCATTTT
size: -; J: TRBJ1-1; V: TRBV7-6; D: TRBD1; CDR3: CASSSADRGGEAFF; DNA: TGTGCCAGCAGCTCTGCGGACAGGGGGGGTGAAGCTTTCTTT
size: -; J: TRBJ1-6; V: TRBV4-1; D: -; CDR3: CASSQDRGGGNSPLHF; DNA: TGCGCCAGCAGCCAAGATCGTGGAGGGGGTAATTCACCCCTCCACTTT
size: -; J: TRBJ2-3; V: TRBV5-4; D: -; CDR3: CASSWSSTDTQYF; DNA: TGTGCCAGCAGCTGGTCTAGCACAGATACGCAGTATTTT
size: -; J: TRBJ2-5; V: TRBV5-4; D: TRBD2; CDR3: CASSLLAGVSETQYF; DNA: TGTGCCAGCAGCTTACTAGCGGGAGTATCAGAGACCCAGTACTTC
size: -; J: TRBJ2-1; V: TRBV27; D: TRBD1; CDR3: CATLDRGGTNEQFF; DNA: TGTGCCACCCTCGACAGGGGGGGAACCAATGAGCAGTTCTTC
size: -; J: TRBJ2-5; V: TRBV6-5; D: TRBD2; CDR3: CATSSGSRRETQYF; DNA: TGTGCCACGAGTAGCGGGAGTCGTCGGGAGACCCAGTACTTC
size: -; J: TRBJ1-4; V: TRBV3-1/TRBV3-2; D: -; CDR3: CASSQVPGEKLFF; DNA: TGTGCCAGCAGCCAGGTTCCAGGGGAAAAACTGTTTTTT
size: -; J: TRBJ1-5; V: TRBV2; D: TRBD1; CDR3: CASREQGGNQPQHF; DNA: TGTGCCAGCAGGGAACAGGGGGGCAATCAGCCCCAGCATTTT
size: -; J: TRBJ2-5; V: TRBV6-2/TRBV6-3; D: -; CDR3: CASSSGSWYQETQYF; DNA: TGTGCCAGCAGTTCTGGCAGTTGGTACCAAGAGACCCAGTACTTC
size: -; J: TRBJ2-5; V: TRBV5-4; D: -; CDR3: CASSLPGTETQYF; DNA: TGTGCCAGCAGCCTACCAGGGACAGAGACCCAGTACTTC
size: -; J: TRBJ1-4; V: TRBV2; D: -; CDR3: CASRVEEKLFF; DNA: TGTGCCAGCAGGGTGGAGGAAAAACTGTTTTTT